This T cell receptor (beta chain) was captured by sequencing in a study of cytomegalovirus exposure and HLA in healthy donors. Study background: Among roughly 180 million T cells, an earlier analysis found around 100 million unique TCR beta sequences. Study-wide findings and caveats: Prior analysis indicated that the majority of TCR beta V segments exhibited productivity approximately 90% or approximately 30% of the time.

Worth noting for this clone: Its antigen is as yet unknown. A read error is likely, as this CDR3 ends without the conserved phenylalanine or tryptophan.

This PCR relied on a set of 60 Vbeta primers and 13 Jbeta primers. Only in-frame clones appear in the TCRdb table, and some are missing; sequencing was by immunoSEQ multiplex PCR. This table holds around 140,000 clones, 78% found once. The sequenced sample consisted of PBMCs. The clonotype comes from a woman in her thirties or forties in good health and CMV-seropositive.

As DNA, the CDR3 is TGTGCCAGTAGTATAGGGGCGGGGAAGAGCTATGGCTACACCCTC. Protein: CASSIGAGKSYGYTL. The rearrangement uses TRBV19 and TRBJ1-2; D is ambiguous. Germline CDR1 and CDR2: LNHDA and SQIVND (reference sequence). The ends were cut back, 1 base at V and 4 bases at J, with 13 bases in the middle. The CDR3 extends over 15 amino acids.